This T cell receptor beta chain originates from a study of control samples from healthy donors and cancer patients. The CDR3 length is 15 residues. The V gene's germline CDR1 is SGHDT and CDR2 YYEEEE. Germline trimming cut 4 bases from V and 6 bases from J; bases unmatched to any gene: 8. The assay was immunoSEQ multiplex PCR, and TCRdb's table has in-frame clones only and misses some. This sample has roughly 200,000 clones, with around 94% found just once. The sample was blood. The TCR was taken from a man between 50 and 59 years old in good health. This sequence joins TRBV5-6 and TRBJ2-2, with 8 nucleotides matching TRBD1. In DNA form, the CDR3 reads TGTGCCAGCAGCACAGGGACAGGCAATGCCGGGGAGCTGTTTTTT. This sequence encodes CASSTGTGNAGELFF.